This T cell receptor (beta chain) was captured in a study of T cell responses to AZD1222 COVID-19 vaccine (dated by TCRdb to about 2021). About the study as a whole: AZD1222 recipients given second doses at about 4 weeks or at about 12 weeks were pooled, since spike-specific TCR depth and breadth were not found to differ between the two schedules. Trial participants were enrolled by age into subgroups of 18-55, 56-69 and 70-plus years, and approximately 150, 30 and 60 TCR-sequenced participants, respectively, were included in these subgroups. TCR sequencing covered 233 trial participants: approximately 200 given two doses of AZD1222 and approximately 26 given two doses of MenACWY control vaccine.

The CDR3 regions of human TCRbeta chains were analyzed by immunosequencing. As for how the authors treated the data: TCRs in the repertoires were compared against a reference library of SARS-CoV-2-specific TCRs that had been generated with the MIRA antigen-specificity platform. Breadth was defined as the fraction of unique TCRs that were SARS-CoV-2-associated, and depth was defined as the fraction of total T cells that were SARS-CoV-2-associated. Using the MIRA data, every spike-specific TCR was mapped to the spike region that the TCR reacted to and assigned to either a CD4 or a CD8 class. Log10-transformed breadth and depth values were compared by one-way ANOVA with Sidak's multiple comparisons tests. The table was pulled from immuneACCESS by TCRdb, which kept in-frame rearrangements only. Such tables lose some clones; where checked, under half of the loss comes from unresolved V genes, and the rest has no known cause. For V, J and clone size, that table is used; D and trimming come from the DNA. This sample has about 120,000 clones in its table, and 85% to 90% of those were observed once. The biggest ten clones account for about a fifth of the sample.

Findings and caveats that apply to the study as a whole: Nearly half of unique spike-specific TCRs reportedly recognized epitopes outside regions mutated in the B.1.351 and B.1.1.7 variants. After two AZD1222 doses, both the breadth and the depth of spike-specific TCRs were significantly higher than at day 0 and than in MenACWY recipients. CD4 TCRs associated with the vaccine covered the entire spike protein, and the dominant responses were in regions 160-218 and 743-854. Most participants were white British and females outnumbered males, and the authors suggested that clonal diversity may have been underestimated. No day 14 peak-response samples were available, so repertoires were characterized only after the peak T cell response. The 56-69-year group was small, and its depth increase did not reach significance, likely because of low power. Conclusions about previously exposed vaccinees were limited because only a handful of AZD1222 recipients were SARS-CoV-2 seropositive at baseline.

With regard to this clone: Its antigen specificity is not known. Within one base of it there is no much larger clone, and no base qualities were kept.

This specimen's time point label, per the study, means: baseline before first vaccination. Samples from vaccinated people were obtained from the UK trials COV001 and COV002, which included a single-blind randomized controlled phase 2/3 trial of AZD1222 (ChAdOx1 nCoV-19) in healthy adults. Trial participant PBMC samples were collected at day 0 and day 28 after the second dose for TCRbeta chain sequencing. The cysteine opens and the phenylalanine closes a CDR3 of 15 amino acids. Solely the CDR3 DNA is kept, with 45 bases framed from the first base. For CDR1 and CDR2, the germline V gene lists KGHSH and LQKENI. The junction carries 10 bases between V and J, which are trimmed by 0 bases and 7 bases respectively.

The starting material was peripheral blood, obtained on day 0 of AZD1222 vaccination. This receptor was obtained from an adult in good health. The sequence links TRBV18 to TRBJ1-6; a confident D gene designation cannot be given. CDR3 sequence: CASSPPGGENSPLHF. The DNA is TGTGCCAGCTCACCACCGGGCGGTGAAAATTCACCCCTCCACTTT.